The 17 T cell receptor beta chains reported below all come from one sample, sequenced in a study of T cell clusters in autoimmune cytopenias. One tube held mixed TRB-A and TRB-B primer pools for touch-down PCR. TCRdb reanalyzed the multiplex PCR reads, giving one entry per CDR3 protein sequence and no DNA. The specimen's table records 3,500 or so distinct CDR3 sequences. Roughly 38,000 genome equivalents of blood DNA were amplified for TRB. This same sample was also part of a study on T cell repertoires in aging, cancer and after chemotherapy.

The sequencing sample was made of peripheral blood. Source of these receptors: a human donor in good health.

Judged by frequency, this clonotype is medium-sized. V is TRBV19 and J is TRBJ2-2; TCRdb's D gene call, TRBD1, goes unchecked for lack of DNA. This CDR3 region has 16 residues. Per germline, CDR1 LNHDA and CDR2 SQIVND (reference sequence). The CDR3 is CASWDRVSRNTGELFF.

Considering frequency, this clonotype is medium-sized. The rearrangement links TRBV19 to TRBJ2-7; TCRdb's D gene call, TRBD2, goes unchecked for lack of DNA. CDR3 length: 14 residues. Germline-derived CDR1 and CDR2 are LNHDA and SQIVND (reference sequence). This chain's CDR3 is CASSPAGGSAEQYF.

Judged by frequency, this clonotype is large. This chain links TRBV29-1 with TRBJ1-1; TCRdb outputs TRBD1, but without DNA this stays unchecked. This CDR3 region has 13 residues. Germline CDR1 is SQVTM and CDR2 is ANQGSEA. The CDR3 is CSAMRAQIPEAFF. Using reference TRBV29-1 and TRBJ1-1 for the parts outside the CDR3, the full variable domain is SAVISQKPSRDICQRGTSLTIQCQVDSQVTMMFWYRQQPGQSLTLIATANQGSEATYESGFVIDKFPISRPNLTFSTLTVSNMSPEDSSIYLCSAMRAQIPEAFFGQGTRLTVV.

This clonotype ranks as medium-sized in terms of frequency. V gene TRBV5-4 combines with J gene TRBJ2-7; TCRdb gives TRBD1 as the D gene, but with no DNA this cannot be confirmed. Germline V gene data show CDR1 as SGHNT and CDR2 as YYREEE (reference sequence). The CDR3 has 14 residues. This chain's CDR3 is CASSFPSGSGEQYF.

In terms of frequency, this clonotype is medium-sized (0.01 to 0.1%). The gene calls are TRBV30 and TRBJ2-1; TCRdb gives TRBD1 as the D gene, but with no DNA this cannot be confirmed. CDR3 length equals 13 residues. Per germline, CDR1 GTSNPN and CDR2 SVGIG (reference sequence). CDR3 region: CAWRSGTGFEQFF.

In terms of frequency, this clonotype is medium-sized (0.01 to 0.1%). The gene calls are TRBV24-1 and TRBJ2-1. The germline CDR1 and CDR2 sequences are KGHDR and SFDVKD. The CDR3 totals 14 residues. The CDR3 sequence: CATSDPRTYNEQFF.

This clonotype is called medium-sized based on its frequency. The V gene is TRBV18, the J gene TRBJ1-3. The CDR3 contains 15 residues. The germline V gene has CDR1 KGHSH and CDR2 LQKENI. CDR3 sequence: CASSPKSAGSSAIYF.

Its frequency marks this clonotype as medium-sized. This chain connects TRBV6-2 or TRBV6-3 to TRBJ2-3; the D call of TRBD2 rests on TCRdb alone, since no DNA is present to check it. The germline V gene encodes CDR1 MNHEY and CDR2 SVGEGT. The CDR3 is 13 residues long. This chain's CDR3 is CASTSGDTDTQYF.

The chain combines TRBV14 with TRBJ2-1; TCRdb returns TRBD1, unconfirmable since there is no DNA. The CDR3 extends over 12 amino acids. Germline V gene lookup returns CDR1 SGHDN and CDR2 FVKESK. The CDR3 loop is CASSFRRGEQFF.

This clonotype shows up as medium-sized by frequency. The chain has TRBV24-1 and TRBJ1-2. This CDR3 contains 12 residues. CDR1 is KGHDR and CDR2 is SFDVKD in the germline V gene. The CDR3 reads CATSARGFGYTF.

This chain joins TRBV19 and TRBJ1-1. Germline CDR1 and CDR2: LNHDA and SQIVND (reference sequence). This CDR3 is 14 amino acids long. The CDR3 region is CASSMSTLNTEAFF.

This clonotype is medium-sized by frequency. The chain recombines TRBV20-1 with TRBJ2-1; the D call from TCRdb, TRBD2, cannot be confirmed without DNA. In germline, CDR1 is DFQATT, CDR2 SNEGSKA (reference sequence). This CDR3 is built from 15 residues. Here the CDR3 reads CSARGESGRVNEQFF.

Considering frequency, this clonotype is medium-sized (0.01 to 0.1%). The CDR3 reads CASSFLGQGRDEQYF. The chain carries TRBV7-2 and TRBJ2-7; TCRdb reports TRBD1, a call that lacks DNA to check it against. The CDR3 is 15 amino acids. Germline CDR1 and CDR2: SGHTA and FQGNSA.

Measured by frequency, this clonotype is medium-sized. The chain recombines TRBV30 with TRBJ2-1. The CDR3 is made up of 13 amino acids. Germline V CDR1 and CDR2: GTSNPN, SVGIG (reference sequence). This CDR3 is CAWSEDYENEQFF.

This clonotype is deemed medium-sized by its frequency. V gene TRBV12-3 or TRBV12-4 combines with J gene TRBJ1-1; with no DNA, the TCRdb D assignment of TRBD1 cannot be verified. The length of the CDR3 is 12 residues. The CDR3 protein is CASSPGATEAFF.

By frequency, this clonotype is medium-sized. The V call is TRBV20-1, the J call TRBJ1-5; TCRdb's D call, TRBD1, is unchecked because there is no DNA. From germline, CDR1 is DFQATT and CDR2 SNEGSKA (reference sequence). This CDR3 is built from 15 residues. The CDR3 sequence is CSATTPGTSNQPQHF.

This clonotype is deemed medium-sized by its frequency. This sequence joins TRBV6-4 and TRBJ2-1; TCRdb's D call, TRBD1, is unchecked because there is no DNA. This CDR3 comprises 15 residues. The V gene's germline CDR1 is MRHNA and CDR2 SNTAGT. The CDR3 spells CASSDSTGGYNEQFF.